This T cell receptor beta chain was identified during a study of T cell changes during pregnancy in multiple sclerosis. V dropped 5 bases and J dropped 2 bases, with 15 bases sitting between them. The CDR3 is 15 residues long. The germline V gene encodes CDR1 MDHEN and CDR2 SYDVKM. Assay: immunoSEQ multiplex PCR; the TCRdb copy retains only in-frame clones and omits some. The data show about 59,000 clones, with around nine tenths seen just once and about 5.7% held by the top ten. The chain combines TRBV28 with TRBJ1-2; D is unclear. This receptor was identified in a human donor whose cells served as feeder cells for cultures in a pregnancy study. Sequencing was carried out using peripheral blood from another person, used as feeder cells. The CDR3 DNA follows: TGTGCCAGCAGTCTTCTTCCGTCTGCAAACTATGGCTACACCTTC. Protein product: CASSLLPSANYGYTF.